This record looks at one TCR beta chain sequence and its context. Only a few counts were recorded for this clonotype. Its antigen is unknown. There are no base qualities to consult, and no much larger clone falls within one base. This entry is derived from a study of T cell repertoires in cytomegalovirus infection (dated by TCRdb to between 2018 and 2021). Broadly, across the study: Donor HLA type was relevant to the analysis, as public TCR beta signatures indicated carriage of CMV infection together with the matching HLA type. Overall results and qualifications from the work: In both this cohort and an independent cohort of some 370 donors, the cumulative frequency of public TCR beta family members distinguished carriers of CMV infection plus the relevant HLA type. In the ex vivo response, HLA-C-restricted CMV-specific TCR beta clonotypes were dominant, and in two of eight donors the single most frequent clonotype came from this HLA-C-restricted group.

Deletion took 8 bases off V and 5 bases off J, with a span of 10 bases between the germline ends. Including cysteine and phenylalanine, the CDR3 has 12 amino acids. The read is trimmed to its CDR3 DNA, 36 bases read in frame from base 1. The germline V gene (reference sequence) yields MNHEY for CDR1 and SMNVEV for CDR2. The instrument given in TCRdb is Illumina HiSeq 1500. The public reads were run again by TCRdb, first through fastp at Q25 and then through MiXCR, and only productive beta chains were kept. Entries that share a CDR3 protein sequence are merged under the most common genes and DNA. Within this sample are 450,000 to 550,000 distinct CDR3 sequences, with about 17% of them counted one time only. The top ten constitute roughly 25% of the sample.

Recombination connected TRBV27 to TRBJ2-1; the best D guess is TRBD1, with 6 bases matching. Source material: CD8+ T cells from PBMCs. The sequence was collected from a human donor in good health (CMV status not recorded). Some clones in this sample may be carry-over from other donors' samples. The DNA sequence is TGTGCCAGCGGGGACACGCACAATGAGCAGTTCTTC. The encoded protein is CASGDTHNEQFF.